Listed here are 9 T cell receptor beta chains from one sample, sequenced in a study of blood T cell repertoires in COVID-19. Profiling relied on immunoSEQ multiplex PCR, and the TCRdb table lists in-frame clones only, not all of them. The sample carries a few hundred thousand clones, 85% recorded once. The sample taken for sequencing was PBMCs or T cells enriched from blood (not recorded which). These TCRs come from a woman in her fifties or sixties who had recovered from COVID-19.

This clone was picked up one time. This chain joins TRBV11-2 and TRBJ2-1, with a possible D match to TRBD2 (6 bases). The V gene lost 1 base and the J gene lost 7 bases, with 26 bases spanning the gap. In germline, CDR1 is SGHAT, CDR2 FQNNGV. CDR3 length: 19 amino acids. The CDR3, as DNA: TGTGCCAGCAGCTTAGTTAAGTCGGGAGTTTCGGGCCCCCGGAATGAGCAGTTCTTC. Its translation: CASSLVKSGVSGPRNEQFF.

The chain has TRBV30 and TRBJ1-5; 9 bases map to TRBD1. There are 14 residues in the CDR3. CDR1 GTSNPN and CDR2 SVGIG come from the germline V gene (reference sequence). Trimming at V came to 1 base and at J to 7 bases, leaving 5 bases not matched to a gene. CDR3 sequence: CAWSATGGYQPQHF. The CDR3, as DNA: TGTGCCTGGAGTGCTACAGGGGGCTACCAGCCCCAGCATTTT.

This clone was picked up one time. The chain joins TRBV14 to TRBJ2-7, with D possibly matching TRBD1 (5 bases). Trimming took 4 bases from V and 6 from J, leaving 10 bases between them. Germline CDR1 reads SGHDN; CDR2 reads FVKESK. There are 12 residues in the CDR3. In nucleotides, the CDR3 is TGTGCCAGCAGCCGTCAGGGTTCCGAGCAGTACTTC. Protein sequence: CASSRQGSEQYF.

This chain joins TRBV2 and TRBJ1-2; the match to TRBD1 covers 7 bases. J lost 4 bases, V lost 6 bases, and 5 bases had no gene match. CDR3 length equals 13 residues. Looked up from germline, CDR1 is SNHLY and CDR2 is FYNNEI. CDR3 sequence: CASRMGQSYGYTF. In nucleotides, the CDR3 is TGTGCCAGCAGGATGGGACAGTCCTATGGCTACACCTTC.

In this sample, this clone turned up a few times. The chain joins TRBV7-9 to TRBJ1-1; D remains unclear. V lost 3 bases, J lost 1 base, and 6 bases lay in between. Germline V gene lookup returns CDR1 SEHNR and CDR2 FQNEAQ (reference sequence). The CDR3 extends over 13 amino acids. The CDR3 nucleotides read TGTGCCAGCAGCTTGACACCGAACACTGAAGCTTTCTTT. Translating gives CASSLTPNTEAFF.

This chain links TRBV5-1 with TRBJ2-1; a possible D gene is TRBD2 (6 bases). The ends were cut back, 0 bases at V and 5 bases at J, with 12 bases in the middle. The germline gives CDR1 SGHRS, CDR2 YFSETQ. The length of the CDR3 is 15 residues. CDR3 nucleotide sequence: TGCGCCAGCAGCTTGGTTGCTAGCGAGAACAATGAGCAGTTCTTC. Encoded protein: CASSLVASENNEQFF. The full variable domain, with the rest looked up from reference TRBV5-1 and TRBJ2-1, is KAGVTQTPRYLIKTRGQQVTLSCSPISGHRSVSWYQQTPGQGLQFLFEYFSETQRNKGNFPGRFSGRQFSNSRSEMNVSTLELGDSALYLCASSLVASENNEQFFGPGTRLTVL.

J is TRBJ2-1 and V is TRBV3-1 (or the pseudogene TRBV3-2); 15 bases are shared with TRBD2. V trimming: 1 base; J trimming: 0 bases; junction bases outside the gene matches: 16. CDR3 length equals 23 residues. The V gene's germline CDR1 is LGHDT and CDR2 YNNKEL (reference sequence). CDR3 region: CASSQGSGTGRGLAGGSYNEQFF. CDR3 nucleotides: TGTGCCAGCAGCCAAGGATCCGGGACAGGGCGGGGACTAGCGGGAGGCTCCTACAATGAGCAGTTCTTC.

The V call is TRBV5-1, the J call TRBJ1-5; 7 positions match TRBD1. Per the germline V gene, CDR1 is SGHRS and CDR2 is YFSETQ. CDR3 size: 16 residues. Trimming cost V 0 bases and J 7 bases; bases outside gene matches: 10. CDR3 region: CASSLGQGYGSQPQHF. The CDR3, as DNA: TGCGCCAGCAGCTTGGGACAGGGATATGGATCGCAGCCCCAGCATTTT.

V usage is TRBV18 and J usage is TRBJ2-3; TRBD2 agrees at 8 bases. With V trimmed by 1 base and J by 0 bases, 12 bases remained unmatched. This CDR3 has 19 amino acids. In germline, CDR1 is KGHSH, CDR2 LQKENI. Here the CDR3 reads CASSPLELAEPPSTDTQYF. Written as DNA, the CDR3 is TGTGCCAGCTCACCACTGGAACTAGCGGAGCCCCCTAGCACAGATACGCAGTATTTT. The full variable domain, completed using reference TRBV18 and TRBJ2-3, is NAGVMQNPRHLVRRRGQEARLRCSPMKGHSHVYWYRQLPEEGLKFMVYLQKENIIDESGMPKERFSAEFPKEGPSILRIQQVVRGDSAAYFCASSPLELAEPPSTDTQYFGPGTRLTVL.